These 20 T cell receptor beta chains share one sample of origin, sequenced in a study of blood T cell repertoires in COVID-19. Measured with immunoSEQ multiplex PCR; TCRdb has only the in-frame clones, and not every one. Seen here are approximately 400,000 clones, over 75% observed once, and the top ten hold 1% to 1.5%. The sequenced sample was PBMCs or T cells enriched from blood (not recorded which). The receptors come from a man aged 25-45 years who had recovered from COVID-19.

The CDR3 loop is CAWSVSGGGFYEQYF. The CDR3 DNA reads as TGTGCCTGGAGTGTTTCCGGGGGTGGCTTCTACGAGCAGTACTTC. The chain has TRBV30 and TRBJ2-7; the D gene is possibly TRBD2 (6 bases). This CDR3 contains 15 residues. V dropped 0 bases and J dropped 3 bases, with 15 bases sitting between them. Germline loops: CDR1 GTSNPN, CDR2 SVGIG (reference sequence).

V is TRBV13 and J is TRBJ1-4; TRBD1 aligns across 10 bases. CDR1 is PRHDT, CDR2 FYEKMQ, per germline (reference sequence). This CDR3 comprises 15 residues. With V trimmed by 5 bases and J by 8 bases, 8 bases remained unmatched. The CDR3 bases are TGTGCCAGCAGCCCCTGGGGGGACAGGGGCGAAAAACTGTTTTTT. Its protein product is CASSPWGDRGEKLFF.

The chain employs TRBV6-5 and TRBJ2-7; a weak D match, TRBD1 (6 bases). The CDR3 runs 15 residues. V shed 5 bases and J shed 7 bases, with 21 bases lying between them. Germline V gene data show CDR1 as MNHEY and CDR2 as SVGAGI. CDR3 nucleotides: TGTGCCAGCAGTCCCACCGGACAGACCCCCTGGGAGCAGTACTTC. The encoded protein is CASSPTGQTPWEQYF.

This clone showed up just once. The genes are TRBV12-3 or TRBV12-4 and TRBJ2-6; D remains unclear. Trimming cost V 6 bases and J 7 bases, with 7 bases left between them. CDR3 length: 12 residues. The DNA for the CDR3 is TGTGCCAGCAGCTATCCCGCCAACGTCCTGACTTTC. Protein: CASSYPANVLTF.

The chain has TRBV9 and TRBJ2-7, with D possibly matching TRBD2 (6 bases). V was cut by 0 bases and J by 0 bases, with 16 bases left in between. Germline V gene sequence: CDR1 SGDLS, CDR2 YYNGEE. This CDR3 is built from 17 residues. The CDR3 nucleotides are TGTGCCAGCAGCGTAGAGGCTAGCGCACTACGCTCCTACGAGCAGTACTTC. Translated, it gives CASSVEASALRSYEQYF.

The sample holds a few counts of this clone. The J gene is TRBJ2-7, the V gene TRBV10-3; 7 positions match TRBD2. This CDR3 spans 12 amino acids. Germline CDR1 ENHRY, CDR2 SYGVKD. The junction had 4 bases not matched to a gene; V was cut back by 4 bases and J by 7 bases. DNA for the CDR3: TGTGCCATCAGTGTGTCCGGGGGGGAGCAGTACTTC. Protein sequence: CAISVSGGEQYF.

The V gene is TRBV20-1, the J gene TRBJ2-7, with D unclear. V was cut by 3 bases and J by 1 base, with 7 bases left in between. CDR1 and CDR2 (germline): DFQATT, SNEGSKA (reference sequence). The CDR3 sequence is 12 residues long. CDR3 nucleotide sequence: TGCAGTGCTAGTGCCAGGTCCTACGAGCAGTACTTC. Translation: CSASARSYEQYF.

This rearrangement joins TRBV28 to TRBJ1-2; D possibly corresponds to TRBD1 (5 bases). CDR1 MDHEN and CDR2 SYDVKM come from the germline V gene. Trimming took off 3 bases at V and 8 bases at J, with 16 bases between the two ends. This CDR3 is 14 amino acids long. As DNA, the CDR3 is TGTGCCAGCAGTTTGACGGACAAAGCGCGGGGCTACACCTTC. Residues: CASSLTDKARGYTF.

This CDR3 reads CASSSTVRGAQGAFF. The CDR3 DNA sequence: TGTGCCAGCAGCTCCACAGTCAGGGGGGCCCAAGGGGCTTTCTTT. The J gene is TRBJ1-1, the V gene TRBV7-9; 7 nucleotides line up with TRBD1. V dropped 4 bases and J dropped 11; count of bases not matched to a gene: 16. This CDR3 is built from 15 residues. Per germline, CDR1 SEHNR and CDR2 FQNEAQ (reference sequence).

This clone came up once. The V gene is TRBV5-1, the J gene TRBJ2-3, with 10 bases that match TRBD2. Germline CDR1 and CDR2: SGHRS and YFSETQ. J lost 8 bases, V lost 0 bases, and 6 bases had no gene match. This CDR3 comprises 15 residues. As DNA, the CDR3 is TGCGCCAGCAGCTTGGGTACTAGCGGGGCGGGTACGCAGTATTTT. Translating gives CASSLGTSGAGTQYF.

The chain uses TRBV7-9 and TRBJ1-1; 11 nucleotides line up with TRBD1. Looked up from germline, CDR1 is SEHNR and CDR2 is FQNEAQ (reference sequence). V shed 5 bases, J shed 6 bases, and the junction held 5 bases outside the gene matches. This CDR3 comprises 14 residues. The chain's CDR3 is CASSVGDRGAEAFF. CDR3 DNA sequence: TGTGCCAGCAGCGTAGGGGACAGGGGGGCTGAAGCTTTCTTT. Variable domain in full (rest from reference TRBV7-9 and TRBJ1-1): DTGVSQNPRHKITKRGQNVTFRCDPISEHNRLYWYRQTLGQGPEFLTYFQNEAQLEKSRLLSDRFSAERPKGSFSTLEIQRTEQGDSAMYLCASSVGDRGAEAFFGQGTRLTVV.

This rearrangement joins TRBV7-9 to TRBJ2-1, with D perhaps matching TRBD2 (5 bases). There are 15 residues in the CDR3. Looked up from germline, CDR1 is SEHNR and CDR2 is FQNEAQ (reference sequence). V was pared by 5 bases and J by 0 bases, with 11 bases between. The CDR3 loop reads CASSLSDSSYNEQFF. CDR3 DNA: TGTGCCAGCAGCCTTAGCGATAGCTCCTACAATGAGCAGTTCTTC.

This clone was counted once. One end of the junction fails to match germline, which may point to a read error. The V call is TRBV5-1, the J call TRBJ1-2; tentative D call: TRBD1 (6 bases). This CDR3 has 16 residues. Germline-derived CDR1 and CDR2 are SGHRS and YFSETQ. The chain's CDR3 is CASSLDSISYSYGYTF. In DNA form, the CDR3 reads TGCGCCAGCAGTTTGGACAGTATTTCCTATTCCTATGGCTACACCTTC.

This chain joins TRBV27 and TRBJ1-2, with D possibly TRBD1 on 5 matching bases. The CDR3 totals 16 residues. Germline assignment: CDR1 MNHEY and CDR2 SMNVEV (reference sequence). Trimming cost V 10 bases and J 4 bases, with 25 bases left between them. This CDR3 reads CATLDAGTPYGYGYTF. CDR3 DNA sequence: TGTGCCACCCTTGATGCAGGGACTCCATACGGCTATGGCTACACCTTC.

The V gene is TRBV30, the J gene TRBJ1-6; no definite D call. Between the trimmed V and J ends, which lost 1 base and 7 bases, there was a span of 5 bases. Germline CDR1 is GTSNPN and CDR2 is SVGIG (reference sequence). This CDR3 spans 12 amino acids. CDR3 in amino acids: CAWSGANSPLHF. The CDR3 region has the DNA TGTGCCTGGAGTGGGGCCAATTCACCCCTCCACTTT.

The table lists this clone with a count of one. This chain uses TRBV27 with TRBJ1-1, with D perhaps TRBD1 (6 bases). Trimming cost V 5 bases and J 1 base, with 14 bases left between them. This CDR3 has 15 amino acids. Looked up from germline, CDR1 is MNHEY and CDR2 is SMNVEV (reference sequence). The CDR3 reads CASSPLLGGNTEAFF. The CDR3 DNA is TGTGCCAGCAGTCCCCTTTTAGGGGGGAACACTGAAGCTTTCTTT.

V is TRBV14 and J is TRBJ1-2; no reliable D call. Germline values: CDR1 SGHDN, CDR2 FVKESK. Trimming stripped 4 bases from V and 6 bases from J, with 12 bases between. The CDR3 has 13 amino acids. CDR3 loop: CASSLLLRDGYTF. In DNA form, the CDR3 reads TGTGCCAGCAGCCTCCTATTGAGGGATGGCTACACCTTC.

This clone was counted a few times. The CDR3 sequence is CASSFQGIKKYF. The DNA of the CDR3 is TGTGCCAGCAGCTTTCAGGGGATCAAAAAGTACTTC. The chain employs TRBV5-6 and TRBJ2-7, with D possibly TRBD1 on 6 matching bases. Germline CDR1 reads SGHDT; CDR2 reads YYEEEE. V was trimmed by 2 bases and J by 11 bases, leaving 14 bases between them. The CDR3 contains 12 residues.

The chain uses TRBV9 and TRBJ2-3; 9 positions agree with TRBD2. The CDR3 totals 16 residues. Germline V gene data show CDR1 as SGDLS and CDR2 as YYNGEE. The junction had 4 bases not matched to a gene; V was cut back by 2 bases and J by 0 bases. In DNA, the CDR3 is TGTGCCAGCAGCGTCTGGCGGGGGGGTAGCACAGATACGCAGTATTTT. It translates to CASSVWRGGSTDTQYF. Looking up the rest from reference TRBV9 and TRBJ2-3 gives the full variable domain: DSGVTQTPKHLITATGQRVTLRCSPRSGDLSVYWYQQSLDQGLQFLIQYYNGEERAKGNILERFSAQQFPDLHSELNLSSLELGDSALYFCASSVWRGGSTDTQYFGPGTRLTVL.

The chain employs TRBV5-8 and TRBJ2-7, with D unresolved. The CDR3 covers 14 residues. With 1 base removed from V and 3 bases from J, the gap between germline ends came to 11 bases. Per the germline V gene, CDR1 is SGHTS and CDR2 is YDEGEE. This CDR3 is CASSLRDTIYEQYF. CDR3 nucleotide sequence: TGTGCCAGCAGCTTGCGAGACACCATCTACGAGCAGTACTTC. The full variable domain, rest sourced from reference TRBV5-8 and TRBJ2-7, is EAGVTQSPTHLIKTRGQQATLRCSPISGHTSVYWYQQALGLGLQFLLWYDEGEERNRGNFPPRFSGRQFPNYSSELNVNALELEDSALYLCASSLRDTIYEQYFGPGTRLTVT.